Below are 10 T cell receptor beta chains sequenced from a single sample in a study of T cells expressing NK-cell markers. TCRdb re-called the 5' RACE reads; one entry per CDR3 protein, DNA not given. The repertoire table contains fewer than 550,000 distinct CDR3 sequences. The sample taken for sequencing was blood T cells: a sorted CD56 or NKG2C T cell subset, CD4+ or CD8+ T cells, or bulk PBMC T cells (not recorded which). These receptors were collected from a woman between 50 and 59 years old in good health.

V gene TRBV29-1 combines with J gene TRBJ2-2; lacking DNA, the TRBD2 call made by TCRdb goes unchecked. CDR3 length: 15 amino acids. The germline V gene has CDR1 SQVTM and CDR2 ANQGSEA. CDR3 sequence reads: CSVLGEEANTGELFF.

The V call is TRBV11-3, the J call TRBJ2-7; absent DNA, TCRdb's TRBD1 call cannot be checked. CDR3 size: 14 residues. Germline V gives CDR1 SGHNT, CDR2 YENEEA. CDR3 residues: CATSWDEVSYEQYF.

The rearrangement joins TRBV6-6 to TRBJ1-5; as DNA is missing, the TRBD1 call by TCRdb cannot be tested. CDR1 is MNHNY, CDR2 SVGAGI, per germline (reference sequence). This CDR3 is built from 14 residues. The CDR3 here is CASTHVTGILPQHF.

V and J are TRBV29-1 and TRBJ2-2; TCRdb names TRBD1, which stays unverified in the absence of DNA. Germline V gene sequence: CDR1 SQVTM, CDR2 ANQGSEA. This CDR3 is 15 amino acids long. This chain's CDR3 is CSVRDSIGGTGELFF.

This chain connects TRBV20-1 to TRBJ2-3. The germline CDR1 and CDR2 sequences are DFQATT and SNEGSKA (reference sequence). The CDR3 runs 12 residues. The CDR3 region is CSAKTPSDTQYF.

The rearrangement links TRBV3-1 to TRBJ2-1. Germline values: CDR1 LGHDT, CDR2 YNNKEL (reference sequence). The CDR3 contains 16 residues. CDR3 protein: CASSQWGRDSYNEQFF.

The gene calls are TRBV7-9 and TRBJ2-1. Germline V gives CDR1 SEHNR, CDR2 FQNEAQ (reference sequence). This CDR3 is 13 amino acids long. The CDR3 is CASSYQSYNEQFF.

The chain couples TRBV29-1 to TRBJ1-2; TCRdb indicates TRBD1, and absent DNA this call remains unverified. This CDR3 comprises 14 residues. Germline-derived CDR1 and CDR2 are SQVTM and ANQGSEA. The CDR3 is CSVSPGGHTYGYTF.

The chain couples TRBV9 to TRBJ2-5; TCRdb's D gene call, TRBD2, goes unchecked for lack of DNA. The CDR3 spans 16 residues. Germline V gives CDR1 SGDLS, CDR2 YYNGEE. The CDR3 region is CASSRGLAGGRETQYF.

The gene calls are TRBV6-5 and TRBJ2-7; checking the TCRdb D call of TRBD2 is not possible without DNA. Germline CDR1 MNHEY, CDR2 SVGAGI. This CDR3 comprises 13 residues. Here the CDR3 reads CASSYLEGYEQYF.